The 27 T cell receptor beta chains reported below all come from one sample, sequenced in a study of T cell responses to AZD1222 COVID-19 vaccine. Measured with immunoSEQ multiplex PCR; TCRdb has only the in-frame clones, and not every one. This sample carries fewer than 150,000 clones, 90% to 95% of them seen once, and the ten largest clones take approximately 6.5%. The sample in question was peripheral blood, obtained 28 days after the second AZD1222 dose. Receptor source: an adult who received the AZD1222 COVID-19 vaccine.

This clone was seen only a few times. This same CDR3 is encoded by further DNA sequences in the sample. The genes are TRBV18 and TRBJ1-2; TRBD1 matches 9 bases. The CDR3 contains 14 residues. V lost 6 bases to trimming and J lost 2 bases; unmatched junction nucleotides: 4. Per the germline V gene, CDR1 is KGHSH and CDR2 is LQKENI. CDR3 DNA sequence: TGTGCCAGCTCCCGGGACAGGGAGAACTATGGCTACACCTTC. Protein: CASSRDRENYGYTF.

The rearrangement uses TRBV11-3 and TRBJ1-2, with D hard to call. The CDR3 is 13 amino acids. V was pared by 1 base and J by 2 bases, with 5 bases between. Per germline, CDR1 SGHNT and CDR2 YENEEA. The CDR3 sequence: CASSLGRNYGYTF. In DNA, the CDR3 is TGTGCCAGCAGCTTAGGGAGAAACTATGGCTACACCTTC.

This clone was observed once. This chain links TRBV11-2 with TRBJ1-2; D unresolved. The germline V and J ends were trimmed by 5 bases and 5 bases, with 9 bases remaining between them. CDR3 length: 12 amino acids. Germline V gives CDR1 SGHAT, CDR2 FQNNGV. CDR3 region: CASSHGDYGYTF. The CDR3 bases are TGTGCCAGCAGCCATGGGGATTATGGCTACACCTTC.

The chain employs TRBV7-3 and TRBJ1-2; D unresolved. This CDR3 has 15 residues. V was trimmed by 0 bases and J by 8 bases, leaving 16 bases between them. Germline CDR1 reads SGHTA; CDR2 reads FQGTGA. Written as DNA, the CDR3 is TGTGCCAGCAGCTTAACGGTTCGGAGTCTCGAGGGCTACACCTTC. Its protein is CASSLTVRSLEGYTF.

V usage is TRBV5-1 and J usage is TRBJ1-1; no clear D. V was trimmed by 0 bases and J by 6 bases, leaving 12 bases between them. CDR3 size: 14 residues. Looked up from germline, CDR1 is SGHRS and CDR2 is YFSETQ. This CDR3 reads CASSLEVLAPEAFF. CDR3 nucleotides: TGCGCCAGCAGCTTGGAGGTGTTGGCGCCTGAAGCTTTCTTT.

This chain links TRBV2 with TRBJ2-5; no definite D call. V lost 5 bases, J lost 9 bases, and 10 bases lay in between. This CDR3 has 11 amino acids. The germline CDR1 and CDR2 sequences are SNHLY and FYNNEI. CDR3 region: CASSYHRPQYF. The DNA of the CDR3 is TGTGCCAGCAGTTATCACCGGCCCCAGTACTTC.

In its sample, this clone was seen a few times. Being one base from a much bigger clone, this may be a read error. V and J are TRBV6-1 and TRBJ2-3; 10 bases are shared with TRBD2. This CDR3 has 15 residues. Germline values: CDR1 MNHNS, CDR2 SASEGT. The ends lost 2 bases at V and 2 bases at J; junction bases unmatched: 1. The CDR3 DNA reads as TGTGCCAGCAGTGAACTAGCGGGGGCCACAGATACGCAGTATTTT. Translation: CASSELAGATDTQYF.

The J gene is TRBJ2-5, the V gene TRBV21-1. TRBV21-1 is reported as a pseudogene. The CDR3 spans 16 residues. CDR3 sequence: CASSKRIMGGWETQYF. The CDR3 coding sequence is TGTGCCAGCAGCAAAAGAATTATGGGGGGCTGGGAGACCCAGTACTTC.

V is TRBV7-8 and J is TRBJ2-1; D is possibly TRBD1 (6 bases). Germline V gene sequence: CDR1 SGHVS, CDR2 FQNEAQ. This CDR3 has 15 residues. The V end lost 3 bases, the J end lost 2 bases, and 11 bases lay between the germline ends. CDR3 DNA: TGTGCCAGCAGCTTCCGGGACATGACCTACAATGAGCAGTTCTTC. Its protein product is CASSFRDMTYNEQFF.

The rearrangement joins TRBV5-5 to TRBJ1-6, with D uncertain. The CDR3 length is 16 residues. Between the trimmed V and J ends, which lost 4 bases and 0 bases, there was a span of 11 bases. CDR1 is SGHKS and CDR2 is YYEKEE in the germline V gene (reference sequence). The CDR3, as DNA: TGTGCCAGCAGCGCCCTAGAGGGCTCCTATAATTCACCCCTCCACTTT. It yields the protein CASSALEGSYNSPLHF.

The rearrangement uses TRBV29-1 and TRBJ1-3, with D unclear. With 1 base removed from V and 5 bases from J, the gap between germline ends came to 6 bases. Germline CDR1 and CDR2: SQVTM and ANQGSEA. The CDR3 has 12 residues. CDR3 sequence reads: CSVEARRNTIYF. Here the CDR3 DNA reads TGCAGCGTTGAAGCCAGGCGAAACACCATATATTTT. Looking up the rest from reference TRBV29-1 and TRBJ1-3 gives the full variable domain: SAVISQKPSRDICQRGTSLTIQCQVDSQVTMMFWYRQQPGQSLTLIATANQGSEATYESGFVIDKFPISRPNLTFSTLTVSNMSPEDSSIYLCSVEARRNTIYFGEGSWLTVV.

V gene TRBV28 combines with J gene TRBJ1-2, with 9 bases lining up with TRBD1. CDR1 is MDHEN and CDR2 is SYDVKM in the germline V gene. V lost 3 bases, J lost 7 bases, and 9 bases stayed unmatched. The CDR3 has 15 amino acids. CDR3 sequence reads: CASSFSRTGARGYTF. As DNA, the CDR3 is TGTGCCAGCAGTTTCTCGCGGACAGGGGCTCGTGGCTACACCTTC.

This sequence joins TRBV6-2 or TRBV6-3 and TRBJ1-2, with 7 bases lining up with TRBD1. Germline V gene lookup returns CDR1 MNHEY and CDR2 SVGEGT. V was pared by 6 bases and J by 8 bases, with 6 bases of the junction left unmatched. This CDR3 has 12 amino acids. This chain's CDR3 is CASSRTGKGYTF. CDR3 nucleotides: TGTGCCAGCAGCCGGACAGGAAAGGGCTACACCTTC.

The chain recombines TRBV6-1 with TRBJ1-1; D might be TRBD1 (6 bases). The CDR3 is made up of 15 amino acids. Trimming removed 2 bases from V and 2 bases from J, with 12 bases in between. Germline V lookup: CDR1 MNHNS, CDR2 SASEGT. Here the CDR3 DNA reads TGTGCCAGCAGTGAATGGGGGGGCTACAACACTGAAGCTTTCTTT. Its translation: CASSEWGGYNTEAFF.

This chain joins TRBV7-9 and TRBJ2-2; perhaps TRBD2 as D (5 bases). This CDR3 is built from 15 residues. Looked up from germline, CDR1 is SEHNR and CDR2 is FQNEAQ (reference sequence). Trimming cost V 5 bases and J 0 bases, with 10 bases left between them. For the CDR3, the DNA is TGTGCCAGCAGCCCGACTACCGCGAACACCGGGGAGCTGTTTTTT. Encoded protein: CASSPTTANTGELFF.

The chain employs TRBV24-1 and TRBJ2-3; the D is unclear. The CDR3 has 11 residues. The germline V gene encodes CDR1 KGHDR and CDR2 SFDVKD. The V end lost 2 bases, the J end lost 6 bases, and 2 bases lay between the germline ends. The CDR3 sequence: CATSDWDTQYF. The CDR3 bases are TGTGCCACCAGTGATTGGGATACGCAGTATTTT.

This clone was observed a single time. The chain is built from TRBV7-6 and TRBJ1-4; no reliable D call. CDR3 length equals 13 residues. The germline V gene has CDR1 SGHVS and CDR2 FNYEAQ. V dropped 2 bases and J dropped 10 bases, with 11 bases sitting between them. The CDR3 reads CASSLNREGKLFF. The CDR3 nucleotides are TGTGCCAGCAGCTTAAATAGGGAGGGAAAACTGTTTTTT.

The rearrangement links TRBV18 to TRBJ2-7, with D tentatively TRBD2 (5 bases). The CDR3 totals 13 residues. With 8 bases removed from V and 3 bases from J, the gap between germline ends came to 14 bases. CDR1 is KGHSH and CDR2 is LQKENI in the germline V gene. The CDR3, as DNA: TGTGCCAGCAACCCGGGAAACAACTACGAGCAGTACTTC. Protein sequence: CASNPGNNYEQYF.

CDR3 coding DNA: TGCAGCGTTGAAGATTGGGGGGGGGAAAATAATGAGCAGTTCTTC. This sequence encodes CSVEDWGGENNEQFF. The gene calls are TRBV29-1 and TRBJ2-1; 7 bases line up with TRBD2. Germline values: CDR1 SQVTM, CDR2 ANQGSEA. V lost 0 bases to trimming and J lost 7 bases; unmatched junction nucleotides: 9. The CDR3 covers 15 residues.

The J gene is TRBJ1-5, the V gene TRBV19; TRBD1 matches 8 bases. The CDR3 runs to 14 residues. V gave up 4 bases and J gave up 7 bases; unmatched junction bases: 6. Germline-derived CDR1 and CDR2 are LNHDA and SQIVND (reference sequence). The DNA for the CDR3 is TGTGCCAGTAGTACACAGGGGGGCAGGCAGCCCCAGCATTTT. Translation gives CASSTQGGRQPQHF.

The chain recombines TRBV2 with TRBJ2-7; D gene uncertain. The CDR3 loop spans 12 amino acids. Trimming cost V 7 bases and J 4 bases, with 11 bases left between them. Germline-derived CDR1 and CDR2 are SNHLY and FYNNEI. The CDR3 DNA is TGTGCCAGCAATTTGGGAAGGTACGAGCAGTACTTC. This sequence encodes CASNLGRYEQYF.

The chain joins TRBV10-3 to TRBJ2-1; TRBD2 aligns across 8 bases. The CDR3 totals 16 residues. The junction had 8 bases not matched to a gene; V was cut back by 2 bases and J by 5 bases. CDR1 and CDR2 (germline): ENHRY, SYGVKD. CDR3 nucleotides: TGTGCCATCAGTGAGCCCAGCGGGGGTACGGACAATGAGCAGTTCTTC. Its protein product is CAISEPSGGTDNEQFF.

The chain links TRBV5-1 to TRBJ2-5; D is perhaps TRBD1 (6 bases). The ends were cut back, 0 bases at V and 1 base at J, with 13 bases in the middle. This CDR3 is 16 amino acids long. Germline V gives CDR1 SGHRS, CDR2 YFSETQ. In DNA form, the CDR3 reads TGCGCCAGCAGCTTGGCGTTGGGGGCGCTCCAAGAGACCCAGTACTTC. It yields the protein CASSLALGALQETQYF.

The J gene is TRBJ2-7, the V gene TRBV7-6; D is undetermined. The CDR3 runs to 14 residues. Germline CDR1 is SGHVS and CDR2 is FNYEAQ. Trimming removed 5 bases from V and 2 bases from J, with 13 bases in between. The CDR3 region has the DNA TGTGCCAGCAGCCTACGGGTCACAACCTACGAGCAGTACTTC. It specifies CASSLRVTTYEQYF.

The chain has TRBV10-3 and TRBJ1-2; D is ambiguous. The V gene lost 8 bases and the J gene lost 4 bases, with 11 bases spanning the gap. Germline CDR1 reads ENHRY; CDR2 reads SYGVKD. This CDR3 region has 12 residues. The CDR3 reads CAIPGGSYGYTF. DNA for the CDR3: TGTGCCATCCCCGGAGGTAGCTATGGCTACACCTTC.

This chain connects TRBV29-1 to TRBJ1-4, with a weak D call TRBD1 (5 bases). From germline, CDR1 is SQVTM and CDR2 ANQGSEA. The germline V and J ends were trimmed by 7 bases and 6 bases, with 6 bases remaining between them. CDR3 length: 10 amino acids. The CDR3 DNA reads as TGCAGCGGGGGGGATGAAAAACTGTTTTTT. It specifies CSGGDEKLFF.

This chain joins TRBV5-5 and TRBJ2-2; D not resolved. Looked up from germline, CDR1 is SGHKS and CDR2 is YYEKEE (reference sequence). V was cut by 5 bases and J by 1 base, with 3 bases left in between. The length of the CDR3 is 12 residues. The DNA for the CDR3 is TGTGCCAGCAGTAAGAACACCGGGGAGCTGTTTTTT. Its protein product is CASSKNTGELFF.